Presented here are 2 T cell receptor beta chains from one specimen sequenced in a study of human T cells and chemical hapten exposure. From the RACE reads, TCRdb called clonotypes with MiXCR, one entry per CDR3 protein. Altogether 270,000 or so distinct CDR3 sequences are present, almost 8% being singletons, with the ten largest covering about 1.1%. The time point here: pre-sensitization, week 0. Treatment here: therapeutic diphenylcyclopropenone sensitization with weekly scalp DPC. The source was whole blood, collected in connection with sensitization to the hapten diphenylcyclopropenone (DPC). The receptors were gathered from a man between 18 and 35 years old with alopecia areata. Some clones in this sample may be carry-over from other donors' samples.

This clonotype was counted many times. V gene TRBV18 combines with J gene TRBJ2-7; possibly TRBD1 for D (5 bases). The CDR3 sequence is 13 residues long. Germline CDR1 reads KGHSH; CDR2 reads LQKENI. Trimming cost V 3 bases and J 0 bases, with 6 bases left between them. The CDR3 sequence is CASSPTASYEQYV. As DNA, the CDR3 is TGTGCCAGCTCACCGACAGCCTCCTACGAGCAGTACGTC.

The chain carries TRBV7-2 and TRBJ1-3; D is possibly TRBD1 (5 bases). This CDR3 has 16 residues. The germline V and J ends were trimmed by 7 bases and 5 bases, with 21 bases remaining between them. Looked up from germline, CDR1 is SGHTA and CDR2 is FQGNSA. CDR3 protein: CASIPATEGLRNTIYF. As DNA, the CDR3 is TGTGCCAGCATCCCCGCGACGGAGGGGCTGAGAAACACCATATATTTT. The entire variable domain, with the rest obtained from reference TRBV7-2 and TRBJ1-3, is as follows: GAGVSQSPSNKVTEKGKDVELRCDPISGHTALYWYRQSLGQGLEFLIYFQGNSAPDKSGLPSDRFSAERTGGSVSTLTIQRTQQEDSAVYLCASIPATEGLRNTIYFGEGSWLTVV.